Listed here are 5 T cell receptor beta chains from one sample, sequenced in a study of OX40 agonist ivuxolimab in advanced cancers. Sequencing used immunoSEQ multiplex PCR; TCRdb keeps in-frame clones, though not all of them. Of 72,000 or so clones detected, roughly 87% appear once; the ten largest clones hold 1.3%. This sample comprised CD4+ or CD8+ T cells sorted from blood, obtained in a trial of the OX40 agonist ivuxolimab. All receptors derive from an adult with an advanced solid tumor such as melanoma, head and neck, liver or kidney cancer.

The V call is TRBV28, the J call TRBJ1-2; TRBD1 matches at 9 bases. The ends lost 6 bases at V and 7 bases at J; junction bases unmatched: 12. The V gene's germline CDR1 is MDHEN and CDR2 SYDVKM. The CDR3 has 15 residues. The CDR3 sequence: CASSPRDRASSGYTF. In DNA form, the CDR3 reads TGTGCCAGCAGCCCGCGGGACAGGGCCTCCTCTGGCTACACCTTC.

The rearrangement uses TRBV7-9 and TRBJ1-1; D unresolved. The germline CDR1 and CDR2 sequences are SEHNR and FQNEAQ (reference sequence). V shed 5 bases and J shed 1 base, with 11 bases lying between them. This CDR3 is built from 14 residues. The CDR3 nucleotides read TGTGCCAGCAGCACTATGGACGGGAACACTGAAGCTTTCTTT. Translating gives CASSTMDGNTEAFF.

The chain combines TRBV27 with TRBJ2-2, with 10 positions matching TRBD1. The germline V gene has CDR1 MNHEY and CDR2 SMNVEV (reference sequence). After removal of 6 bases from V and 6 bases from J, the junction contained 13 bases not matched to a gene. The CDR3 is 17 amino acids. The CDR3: CASSHRQGALQAGELFF. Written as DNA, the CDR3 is TGTGCCAGCAGCCACCGACAGGGGGCCCTACAGGCCGGGGAGCTGTTTTTT.

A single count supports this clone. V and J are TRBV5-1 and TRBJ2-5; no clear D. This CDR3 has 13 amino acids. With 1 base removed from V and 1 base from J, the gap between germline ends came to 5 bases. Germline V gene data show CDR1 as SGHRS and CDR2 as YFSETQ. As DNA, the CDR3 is TGCGCCAGCAGCTTGCTGAGCCAAGAGACCCAGTACTTC. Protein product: CASSLLSQETQYF. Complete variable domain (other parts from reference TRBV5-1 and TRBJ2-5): KAGVTQTPRYLIKTRGQQVTLSCSPISGHRSVSWYQQTPGQGLQFLFEYFSETQRNKGNFPGRFSGRQFSNSRSEMNVSTLELGDSALYLCASSLLSQETQYFGPGTRLLVL.

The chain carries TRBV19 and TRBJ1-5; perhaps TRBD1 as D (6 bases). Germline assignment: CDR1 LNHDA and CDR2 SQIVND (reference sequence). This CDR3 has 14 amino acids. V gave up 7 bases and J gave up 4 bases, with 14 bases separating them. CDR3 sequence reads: CASKDGTPNQPQHF. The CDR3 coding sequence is TGTGCCAGTAAGGATGGGACACCAAATCAGCCCCAGCATTTT.